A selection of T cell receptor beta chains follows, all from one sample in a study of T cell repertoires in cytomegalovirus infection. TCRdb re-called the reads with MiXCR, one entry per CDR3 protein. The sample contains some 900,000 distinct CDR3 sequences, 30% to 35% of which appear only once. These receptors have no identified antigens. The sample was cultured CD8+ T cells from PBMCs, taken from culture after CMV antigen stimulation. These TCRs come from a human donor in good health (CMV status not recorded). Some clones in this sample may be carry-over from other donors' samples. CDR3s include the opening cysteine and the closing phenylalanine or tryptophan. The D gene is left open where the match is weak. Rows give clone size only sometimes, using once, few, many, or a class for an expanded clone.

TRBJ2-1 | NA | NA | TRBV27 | TGTGCCAGCAGTTTACTCGGGACGGGACCGTACAATGAGCAGTTCTTC | CASSLLGTGPYNEQFF
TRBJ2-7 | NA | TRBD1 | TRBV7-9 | TGTGCCAGCAGCCGGACAGGAACAGGGGGCTACGAGCAGTACTTC | CASSRTGTGGYEQYF
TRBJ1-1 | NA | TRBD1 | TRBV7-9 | TGTGCCAGCAGCCTAAAGACAGGGCTGAACACTGAAGCTTTCTTT | CASSLKTGLNTEAFF
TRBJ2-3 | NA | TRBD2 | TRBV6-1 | TGTGCCAGCAGTGAAAAGGCGGACCTAGCGGGGACCACTAGCACAGATACGCAGTATTTT | CASSEKADLAGTTSTDTQYF
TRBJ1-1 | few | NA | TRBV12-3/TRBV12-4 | TGTGCCAGTTTCACGGGGAACACTGAAGCTTTCTTT | CASFTGNTEAFF
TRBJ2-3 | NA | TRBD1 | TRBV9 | TGTGCCAGCAGCGTAGGGGACAGGTCTAGCACAGATACGCAGTATTTT | CASSVGDRSSTDTQYF
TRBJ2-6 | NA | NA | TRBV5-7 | TGTGCCAGCAGCTTGTTCCCCATCATAGACTCTGGGGCCAACGTCCTGACTTTC | CASSLFPIIDSGANVLTF
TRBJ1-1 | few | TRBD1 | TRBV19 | TGTGCCAGTAGGTACAGGGGTGAGTACTTCTTT | CASRYRGEYFF
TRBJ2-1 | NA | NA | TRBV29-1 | TGCAGCGTTGCGGCCCTACATGAGCAGTTCTTC | CSVAALHEQFF
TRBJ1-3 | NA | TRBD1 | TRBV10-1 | TGCGCCAGCAGCCCGGGACAGACCCCTGGAAACACCATATATTTT | CASSPGQTPGNTIYF
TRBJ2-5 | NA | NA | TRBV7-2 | TGTGTCAGCAGCTTAGGCTGGGGGATGGGGAGAGAGACCCAGTACTTC | CVSSLGWGMGRETQYF